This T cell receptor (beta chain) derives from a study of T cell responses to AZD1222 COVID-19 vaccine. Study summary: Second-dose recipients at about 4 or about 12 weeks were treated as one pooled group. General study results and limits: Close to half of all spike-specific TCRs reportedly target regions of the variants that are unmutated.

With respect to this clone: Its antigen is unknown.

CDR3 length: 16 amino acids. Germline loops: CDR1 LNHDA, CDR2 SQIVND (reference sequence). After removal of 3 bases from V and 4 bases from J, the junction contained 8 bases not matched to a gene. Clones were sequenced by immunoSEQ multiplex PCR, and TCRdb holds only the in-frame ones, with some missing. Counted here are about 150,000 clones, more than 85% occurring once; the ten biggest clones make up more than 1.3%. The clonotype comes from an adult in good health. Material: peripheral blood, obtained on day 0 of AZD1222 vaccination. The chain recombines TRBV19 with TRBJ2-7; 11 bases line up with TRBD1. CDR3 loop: CASSIRRTGGGYEQYF. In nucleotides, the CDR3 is TGTGCCAGTAGTATTCGAAGGACAGGGGGCGGGTACGAGCAGTACTTC.